The sequence of this T cell receptor (beta chain) was determined in a study of T-cell memory formation after mild COVID-19. Findings and limits, study-wide: Mostly located in CM and EM were contracting CD4+ clones, with contracting CD8+ clones located in EMRA. Clones that got smaller from day 15 to 85 had even CD4/CD8, while clones growing later tipped toward CD4+.

The V gene lost 3 bases and the J gene lost 0 bases, with 9 bases spanning the gap. CDR3 length: 15 residues. Looked up from germline, CDR1 is SNHLY and CDR2 is FYNNEI. A word on this clonotype: Its specificity is unknown.

TCR alpha and TCR beta cDNA libraries carrying sample barcodes and UMIs came from 5'RACE with constant-segment primers. One entry per CDR3 protein, called by TCRdb with MiXCR from the 5' RACE reads. The table shows 300,000 to 400,000 distinct CDR3 sequences, with roughly an eighth occurring only once. The V gene is TRBV2, the J gene TRBJ1-3; D unclear. This receptor was obtained from a man aged 18-30 years who had mild COVID-19 (a few samples of this study predate the infection). Cell type and time point are not known. The sequencing sample was made of PBMCs or a T cell subset sorted from them (not recorded which). The CDR3 is CASSDDGVSGNTIYF. As DNA, the CDR3 is TGTGCCAGCAGTGACGATGGGGTCTCTGGAAACACCATATATTTT.